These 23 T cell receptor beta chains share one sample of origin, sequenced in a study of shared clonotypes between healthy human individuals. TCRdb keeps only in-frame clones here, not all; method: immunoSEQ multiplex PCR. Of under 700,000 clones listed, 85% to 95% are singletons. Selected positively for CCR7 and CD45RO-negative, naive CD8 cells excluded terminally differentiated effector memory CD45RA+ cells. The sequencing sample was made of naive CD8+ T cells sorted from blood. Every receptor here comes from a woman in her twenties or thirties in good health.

The CDR3 bases are TGCGCCAGCAGCTTGGAAGGTCCGGGCGGGGGCTCCTACGAGCAGTACTTC. Translation gives CASSLEGPGGGSYEQYF. The chain combines TRBV5-1 with TRBJ2-7; 7 nucleotides align to TRBD2. CDR3 length equals 17 residues. Germline V gives CDR1 SGHRS, CDR2 YFSETQ. Germline trimming cut 0 bases from V and 0 bases from J; bases unmatched to any gene: 9. Full variable domain (rest looked up from reference TRBV5-1 and TRBJ2-7): KAGVTQTPRYLIKTRGQQVTLSCSPISGHRSVSWYQQTPGQGLQFLFEYFSETQRNKGNFPGRFSGRQFSNSRSEMNVSTLELGDSALYLCASSLEGPGGGSYEQYFGPGTRLTVT.

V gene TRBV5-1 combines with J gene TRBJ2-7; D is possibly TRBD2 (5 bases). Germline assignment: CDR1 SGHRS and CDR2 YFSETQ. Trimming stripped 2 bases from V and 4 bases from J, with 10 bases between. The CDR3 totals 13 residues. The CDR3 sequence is CASSLPADYEQYF. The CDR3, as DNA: TGCGCCAGCAGCTTACCAGCGGATTACGAGCAGTACTTC.

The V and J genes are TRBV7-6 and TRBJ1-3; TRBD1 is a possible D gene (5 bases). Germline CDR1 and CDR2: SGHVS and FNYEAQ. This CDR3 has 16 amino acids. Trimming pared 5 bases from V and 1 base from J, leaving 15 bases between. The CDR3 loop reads CASSPTGGRSGNTIYF. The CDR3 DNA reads TGTGCCAGCAGCCCAACGGGGGGAAGGTCTGGAAACACCATATATTTT.

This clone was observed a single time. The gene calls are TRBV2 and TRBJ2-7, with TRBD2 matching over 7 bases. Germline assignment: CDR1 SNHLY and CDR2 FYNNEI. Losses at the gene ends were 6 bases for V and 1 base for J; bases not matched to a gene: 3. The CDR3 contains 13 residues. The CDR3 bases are TGTGCCAGCAGGGGAGGGTATTCCTACGAGCAGTACTTC. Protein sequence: CASRGGYSYEQYF. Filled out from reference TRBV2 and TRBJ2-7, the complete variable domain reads EPEVTQTPSHQVTQMGQEVILRCVPISNHLYFYWYRQILGQKVEFLVSFYNNEISEKSEIFDDQFSVERPDGSNFTLKIRSTKLEDSAMYFCASRGGYSYEQYFGPGTRLTVT.

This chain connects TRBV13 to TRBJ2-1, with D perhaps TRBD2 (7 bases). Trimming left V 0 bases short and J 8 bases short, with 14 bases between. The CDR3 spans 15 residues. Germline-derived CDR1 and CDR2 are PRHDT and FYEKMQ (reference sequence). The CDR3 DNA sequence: TGTGCCAGCAGCTTAGGGGCGGGGGCACAGGATGAGCAGTTCTTC. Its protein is CASSLGAGAQDEQFF. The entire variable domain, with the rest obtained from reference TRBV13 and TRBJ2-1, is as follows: AAGVIQSPRHLIKEKRETATLKCYPIPRHDTVYWYQQGPGQDPQFLISFYEKMQSDKGSIPDRFSAQQFSDYHSELNMSSLELGDSALYFCASSLGAGAQDEQFFGPGTRLTVL.

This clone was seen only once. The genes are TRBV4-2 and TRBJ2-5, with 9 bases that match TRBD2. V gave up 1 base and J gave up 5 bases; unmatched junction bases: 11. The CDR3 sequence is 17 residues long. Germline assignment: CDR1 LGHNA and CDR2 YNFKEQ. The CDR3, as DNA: TGTGCCAGCAGCCAAGGATTAGCGGGAGAGGCTTGGGAGACCCAGTACTTC. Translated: CASSQGLAGEAWETQYF.

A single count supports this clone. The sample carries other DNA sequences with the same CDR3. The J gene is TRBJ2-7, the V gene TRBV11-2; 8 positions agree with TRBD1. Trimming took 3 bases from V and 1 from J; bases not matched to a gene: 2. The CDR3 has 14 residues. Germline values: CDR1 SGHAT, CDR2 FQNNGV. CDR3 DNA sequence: TGTGCCAGCAGCTTTGACAGGGGTTCCTACGAGCAGTACTTC. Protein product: CASSFDRGSYEQYF.

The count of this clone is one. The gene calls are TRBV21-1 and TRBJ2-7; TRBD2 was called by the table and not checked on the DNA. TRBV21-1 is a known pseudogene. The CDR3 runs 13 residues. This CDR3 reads CASSIAYSYEQYF. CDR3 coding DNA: TGTGCCAGCAGCATAGCGTACTCCTACGAGCAGTACTTC.

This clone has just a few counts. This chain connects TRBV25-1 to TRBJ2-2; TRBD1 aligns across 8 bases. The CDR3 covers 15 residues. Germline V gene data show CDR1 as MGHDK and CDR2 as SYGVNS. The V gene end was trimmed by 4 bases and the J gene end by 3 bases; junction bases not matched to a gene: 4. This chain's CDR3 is CASSADREDTGELFF. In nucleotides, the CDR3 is TGTGCCAGCAGTGCGGACAGGGAAGACACCGGGGAGCTGTTTTTT.

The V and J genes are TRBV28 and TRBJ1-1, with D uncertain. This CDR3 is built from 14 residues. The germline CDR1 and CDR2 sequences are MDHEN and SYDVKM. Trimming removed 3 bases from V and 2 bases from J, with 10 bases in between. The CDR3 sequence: CASSLEILNTEAFF. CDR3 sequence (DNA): TGTGCCAGCAGTTTGGAGATTTTAAACACTGAAGCTTTCTTT. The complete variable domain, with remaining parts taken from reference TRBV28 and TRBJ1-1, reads DVKVTQSSRYLVKRTGEKVFLECVQDMDHENMFWYRQDPGLGLRLIYFSYDVKMKEKGDIPEGYSVSREKKERFSLILESASTNQTSMYLCASSLEILNTEAFFGQGTRLTVV.

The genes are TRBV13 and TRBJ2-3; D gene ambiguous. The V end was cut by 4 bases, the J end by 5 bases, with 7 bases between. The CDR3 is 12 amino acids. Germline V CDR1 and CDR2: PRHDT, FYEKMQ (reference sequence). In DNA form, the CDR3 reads TGTGCCAGCAGCTCACTTCAAGATACGCAGTATTTT. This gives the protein CASSSLQDTQYF.

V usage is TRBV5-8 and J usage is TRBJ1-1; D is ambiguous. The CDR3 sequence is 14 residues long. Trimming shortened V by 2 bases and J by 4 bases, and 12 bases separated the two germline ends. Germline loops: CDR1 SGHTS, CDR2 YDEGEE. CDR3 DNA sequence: TGTGCCAGCAGCTTTTTGGCCAGCGGCACTGAAGCTTTCTTT. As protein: CASSFLASGTEAFF.

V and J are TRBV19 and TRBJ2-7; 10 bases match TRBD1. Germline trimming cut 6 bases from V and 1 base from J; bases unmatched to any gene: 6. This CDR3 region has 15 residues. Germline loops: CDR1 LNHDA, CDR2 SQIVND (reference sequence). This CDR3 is CASSYRDRGSYEQYF. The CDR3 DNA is TGTGCCAGTAGCTACCGGGACAGGGGTTCCTACGAGCAGTACTTC.

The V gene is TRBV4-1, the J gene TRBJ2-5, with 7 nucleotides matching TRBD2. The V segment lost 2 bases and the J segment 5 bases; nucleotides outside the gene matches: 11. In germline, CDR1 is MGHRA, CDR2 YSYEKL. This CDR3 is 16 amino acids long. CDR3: CASSQTPGLPQETQYF. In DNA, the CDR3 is TGCGCCAGCAGCCAAACCCCGGGACTACCCCAGGAGACCCAGTACTTC.

CDR3: CASSLALTSEASTDTQYF. CDR3 coding DNA: TGCGCCAGCAGCTTGGCCCTGACTAGCGAGGCTAGCACAGATACGCAGTATTTT. V usage is TRBV5-1 and J usage is TRBJ2-3, with 8 bases aligning to TRBD2. The CDR3 consists of 18 residues. Germline CDR1 reads SGHRS; CDR2 reads YFSETQ. J lost 0 bases, V lost 0 bases, and 9 bases had no gene match. The whole variable domain, remainder taken from reference TRBV5-1 and TRBJ2-3, is KAGVTQTPRYLIKTRGQQVTLSCSPISGHRSVSWYQQTPGQGLQFLFEYFSETQRNKGNFPGRFSGRQFSNSRSEMNVSTLELGDSALYLCASSLALTSEASTDTQYFGPGTRLTVL.

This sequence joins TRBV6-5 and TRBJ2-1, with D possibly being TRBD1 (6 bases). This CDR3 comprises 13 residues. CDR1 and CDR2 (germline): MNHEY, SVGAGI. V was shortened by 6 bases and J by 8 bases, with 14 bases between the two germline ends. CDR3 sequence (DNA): TGTGCCAGCAGCCCCGACAGGCAGGATGAGCAGTTCTTC. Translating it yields CASSPDRQDEQFF.

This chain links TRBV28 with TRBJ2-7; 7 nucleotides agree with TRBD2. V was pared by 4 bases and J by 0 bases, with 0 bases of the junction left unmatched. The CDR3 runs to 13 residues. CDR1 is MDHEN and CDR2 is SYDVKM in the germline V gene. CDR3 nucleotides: TGTGCCAGCAGTTGGGGGGGCTCCTACGAGCAGTACTTC. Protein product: CASSWGGSYEQYF.

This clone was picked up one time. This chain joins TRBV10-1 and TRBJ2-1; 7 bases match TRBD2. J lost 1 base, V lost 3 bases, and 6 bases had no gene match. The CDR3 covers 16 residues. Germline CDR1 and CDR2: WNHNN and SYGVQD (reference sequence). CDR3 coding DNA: TGCGCCAGCAGTGAATCAGCGGGACCTTCCTACAATGAGCAGTTCTTC. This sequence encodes CASSESAGPSYNEQFF.

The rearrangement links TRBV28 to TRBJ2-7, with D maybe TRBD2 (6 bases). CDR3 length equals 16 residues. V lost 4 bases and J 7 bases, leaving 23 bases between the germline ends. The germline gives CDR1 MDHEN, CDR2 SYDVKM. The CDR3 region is CASSSARGFSFGEQYF. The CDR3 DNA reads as TGTGCCAGCAGTTCCGCTCGGGGGTTCTCGTTCGGGGAGCAGTACTTC.

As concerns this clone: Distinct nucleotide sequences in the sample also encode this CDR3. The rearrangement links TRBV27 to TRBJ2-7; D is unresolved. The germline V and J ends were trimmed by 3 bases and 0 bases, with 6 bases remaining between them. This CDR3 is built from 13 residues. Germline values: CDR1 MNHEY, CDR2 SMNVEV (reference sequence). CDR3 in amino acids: CASSFGASYEQYF. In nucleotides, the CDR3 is TGTGCCAGCAGTTTCGGCGCCTCCTACGAGCAGTACTTC.

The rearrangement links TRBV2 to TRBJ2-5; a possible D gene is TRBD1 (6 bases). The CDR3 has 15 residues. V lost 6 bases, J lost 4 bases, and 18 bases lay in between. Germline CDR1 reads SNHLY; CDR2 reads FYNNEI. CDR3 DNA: TGTGCCAGCAGATCCGGGACAACCCTCATAGAGACCCAGTACTTC. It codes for CASRSGTTLIETQYF.

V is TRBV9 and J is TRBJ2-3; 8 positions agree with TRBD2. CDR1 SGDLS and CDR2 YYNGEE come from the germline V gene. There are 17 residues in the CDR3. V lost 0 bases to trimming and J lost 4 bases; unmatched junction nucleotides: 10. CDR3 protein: CASSVEGSGSEADTQYF. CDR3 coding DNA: TGTGCCAGCAGCGTAGAGGGGAGCGGGAGTGAAGCAGATACGCAGTATTTT.

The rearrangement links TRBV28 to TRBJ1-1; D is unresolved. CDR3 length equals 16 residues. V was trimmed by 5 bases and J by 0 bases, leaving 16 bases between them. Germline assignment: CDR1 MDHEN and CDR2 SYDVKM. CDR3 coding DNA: TGTGCCAGCAGTCCGACGGGCATCGGGGTGAACACTGAAGCTTTCTTT. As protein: CASSPTGIGVNTEAFF.